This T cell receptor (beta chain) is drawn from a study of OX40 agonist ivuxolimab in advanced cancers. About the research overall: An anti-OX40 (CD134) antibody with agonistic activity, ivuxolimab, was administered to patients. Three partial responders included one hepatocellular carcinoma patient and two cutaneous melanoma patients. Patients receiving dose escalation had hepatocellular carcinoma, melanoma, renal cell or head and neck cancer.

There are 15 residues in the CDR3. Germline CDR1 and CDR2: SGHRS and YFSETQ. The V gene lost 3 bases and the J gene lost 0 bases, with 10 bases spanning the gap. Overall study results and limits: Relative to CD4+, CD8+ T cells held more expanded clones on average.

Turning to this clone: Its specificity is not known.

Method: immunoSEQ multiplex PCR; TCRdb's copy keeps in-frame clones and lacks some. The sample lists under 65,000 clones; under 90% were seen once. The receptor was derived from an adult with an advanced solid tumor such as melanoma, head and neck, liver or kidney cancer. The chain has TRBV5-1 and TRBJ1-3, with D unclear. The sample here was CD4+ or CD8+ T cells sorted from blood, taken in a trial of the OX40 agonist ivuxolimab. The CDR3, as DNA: TGCGCCAGCAGCTATGCTCTGGGCTCTGGAAACACCATATATTTT. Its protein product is CASSYALGSGNTIYF.